This record covers a single TCR beta chain. The target antigen is unknown. This sample is drawn from a study of cytomegalovirus exposure and HLA in healthy donors. General study points: An analysis was carried out later, and it reportedly showed fewer N-insertions in an Asian-associated ancestry cluster than the approximately 610-donor mean. Common viral pathogens seemed to be connected with several of the most significant clusters, according to a later analysis. Excluded were some V segments that proved indistinguishable, including TRBV6-2 and TRBV6-3.

PCR amplification relied on 60 Vbeta primers (plus 13 Jbeta primers). Sequencing was performed with immunoSEQ multiplex PCR; in TCRdb, only in-frame clones are kept and a portion is missing. The sample lists hundreds of thousands of clones; around 78% were seen once. V shed 2 bases and J shed 0 bases, with 8 bases lying between them. Germline assignment: CDR1 ENHRY and CDR2 SYGVKD. The CDR3 is made up of 16 amino acids. This sequence joins TRBV10-3 and TRBJ1-6; D not resolved. Sequencing input: PBMCs. The sequence was obtained from a boy between 10 and 17 years old in good health and CMV-seronegative. The CDR3 here is CAISEREGSYNSPLHF. CDR3 in DNA: TGTGCCATCAGTGAGCGGGAGGGCTCCTATAATTCACCCCTCCACTTT.